Below are 8 T cell receptor beta chains sequenced from a single sample in a study of OX40 agonist ivuxolimab in advanced cancers. Some clones are missing from TCRdb's copy, which holds only in-frame ones; the method was immunoSEQ multiplex PCR. The sample carries tens of thousands of clones, 80% to 90% recorded once. Sequences were derived from CD4+ or CD8+ T cells sorted from blood, sampled in a trial of the OX40 agonist ivuxolimab. All receptors derive from an adult with an advanced solid tumor such as melanoma, head and neck, liver or kidney cancer.

This chain connects TRBV29-1 to TRBJ1-1, with D hard to call. This CDR3 has 11 amino acids. Germline V gene data show CDR1 as SQVTM and CDR2 as ANQGSEA. V gave up 0 bases and J gave up 1 base, with 0 bases separating them. The CDR3 nucleotides read TGCAGCGTTGAAGAGAACACTGAAGCTTTCTTT. The encoded protein is CSVEENTEAFF. Combining the CDR3 with reference TRBV29-1 and TRBJ1-1 gives the whole variable domain SAVISQKPSRDICQRGTSLTIQCQVDSQVTMMFWYRQQPGQSLTLIATANQGSEATYESGFVIDKFPISRPNLTFSTLTVSNMSPEDSSIYLCSVEENTEAFFGQGTRLTVV.

V gene TRBV7-3 combines with J gene TRBJ2-1; no clear D gene. The CDR3 has 13 amino acids. V shed 1 base and J shed 5 bases, with 6 bases lying between them. The germline CDR1 and CDR2 sequences are SGHTA and FQGTGA. CDR3 nucleotide sequence: TGTGCCAGCAGCTTAAGGGGTAACAATGAGCAGTTCTTC. Translating gives CASSLRGNNEQFF. Combining the CDR3 with reference TRBV7-3 and TRBJ2-1 gives the whole variable domain GAGVSQTPSNKVTEKGKYVELRCDPISGHTALYWYRQSLGQGPEFLIYFQGTGAADDSGLPNDRFFAVRPEGSVSTLKIQRTERGDSAVYLCASSLRGNNEQFFGPGTRLTVL.

The rearrangement links TRBV27 to TRBJ2-1; TRBD2 agrees at 9 bases. The V gene's germline CDR1 is MNHEY and CDR2 SMNVEV (reference sequence). The V segment lost 0 bases and the J segment 5 bases; nucleotides outside the gene matches: 5. CDR3 length equals 16 residues. The CDR3 region is CASSLSPSGANNEQFF. The CDR3, as DNA: TGTGCCAGCAGTTTATCGCCTAGCGGGGCTAACAATGAGCAGTTCTTC.

For the CDR3, the DNA is TGTGCCAGCAGCTTAAATACGGGGGGGACAGATACGCAGTATTTT. This gives the protein CASSLNTGGTDTQYF. The chain links TRBV7-2 to TRBJ2-3, with TRBD2 matching 8 bases. The V gene's germline CDR1 is SGHTA and CDR2 FQGNSA. CDR3 length equals 15 residues. The V segment lost 2 bases and the J segment 3 bases; nucleotides outside the gene matches: 4.

This chain links TRBV4-1 with TRBJ2-1, with no clear D. This CDR3 comprises 13 residues. Germline CDR1 and CDR2: MGHRA and YSYEKL. V was shortened by 4 bases and J by 10 bases, with 14 bases between the two germline ends. The CDR3 region has the DNA TGCGCCAGCAGCCTAACTAATGCCGTCGAGCAGTTCTTC. Amino acids: CASSLTNAVEQFF.

The J gene is TRBJ2-7, the V gene TRBV7-2, with D maybe TRBD2 (5 bases). With 4 bases removed from V and 0 bases from J, the gap between germline ends came to 10 bases. This CDR3 spans 14 amino acids. Germline V gene lookup returns CDR1 SGHTA and CDR2 FQGNSA. Written as DNA, the CDR3 is TGTGCCAGCAGCTCGCGGAGCGGCTCCTACGAGCAGTACTTC. Translation: CASSSRSGSYEQYF.

The chain recombines TRBV7-3 with TRBJ2-3; D is perhaps TRBD1 or TRBD2 (5 bases each). Trimming took 6 bases from V and 5 from J, leaving 12 bases between them. Germline-derived CDR1 and CDR2 are SGHTA and FQGTGA. CDR3 length: 13 residues. The CDR3: CASSRGRGDTQYF. The CDR3 coding sequence is TGTGCCAGCAGTCGGGGCCGAGGAGATACGCAGTATTTT.

The rearrangement links TRBV12-5 to TRBJ1-3; no reliable D call. Trimming shortened V by 3 bases and J by 4 bases, and 1 base separated the two germline ends. The CDR3 contains 11 residues. Germline V gene sequence: CDR1 LGHNT, CDR2 FRNRAP. The CDR3 DNA reads as TGTGCTAGTGGTTTCGGAAACACCATATATTTT. Protein: CASGFGNTIYF.